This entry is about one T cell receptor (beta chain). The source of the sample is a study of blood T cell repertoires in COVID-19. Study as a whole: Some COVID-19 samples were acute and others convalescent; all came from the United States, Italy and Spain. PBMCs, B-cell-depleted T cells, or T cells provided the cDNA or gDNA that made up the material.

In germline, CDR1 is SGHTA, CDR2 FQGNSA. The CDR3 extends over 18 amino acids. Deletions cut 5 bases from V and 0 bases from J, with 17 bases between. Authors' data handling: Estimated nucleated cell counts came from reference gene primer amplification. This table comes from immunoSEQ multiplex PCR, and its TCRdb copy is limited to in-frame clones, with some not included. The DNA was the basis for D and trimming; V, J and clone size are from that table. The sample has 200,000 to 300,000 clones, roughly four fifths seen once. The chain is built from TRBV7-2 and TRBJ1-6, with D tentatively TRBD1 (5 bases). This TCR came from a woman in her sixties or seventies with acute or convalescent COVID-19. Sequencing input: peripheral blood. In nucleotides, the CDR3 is TGTGCCAGCAGCCCCCAGGGCGGGGCCCGCTCCTATAATTCACCCCTCCACTTT. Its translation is CASSPQGGARSYNSPLHF. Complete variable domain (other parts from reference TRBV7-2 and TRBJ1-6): GAGVSQSPSNKVTEKGKDVELRCDPISGHTALYWYRQSLGQGLEFLIYFQGNSAPDKSGLPSDRFSAERTGGSVSTLTIQRTQQEDSAVYLCASSPQGGARSYNSPLHFGNGTRLTVT.